This TCR beta chain came from a study of human thymus T cells (dated by TCRdb to 2019 to 2021). About the study as a whole: TCR alpha and beta repertoires from roughly eight infant thymus samples and a few related peripheral blood samples were characterized in the study. Donor ages ranged from about 7 to 244 days, and the cohort comprised six male and two female infants.

The study at large found these results: On average, roughly 810,000 unique TCRB clonotypes were obtained from thymus samples, compared with approximately 84,000 from blood samples. Biased V and J gene segment usage appeared to be present in both thymic and peripheral blood repertoires. Highly overlapping thymic TCR repertoires among unrelated individuals were reported in the related research.

The CDR3 spans 16 residues, from the cysteine through the phenylalanine. Solely the CDR3 DNA is kept, with 48 bases framed from the first base. CDR1 and CDR2 (LGHNA, YNFKEQ) derive from the germline V gene. Clipping removes 3 bases from V and 3 bases from J, with 5 as the unmatched junction base count. The immunoSEQ multiplex PCR assay was used to amplify the TCRB and TCRAD loci from a standardized amount of quality-controlled genomic DNA. The amplicons spanned the V(D)J region and were long enough to cover the CDR3 and allow V and J genes to be identified. Through the commercial immunoSEQ service, the amplicons were sequenced on an Illumina platform. Processing in the source paper ran as follows. Primer bias and sequencing errors were corrected using previously described methods, and TCRAD and TCRB definitions followed the IMGT database. The repertoires were analysed using immunoSEQ Analyzer 3.0 and VDJTools for basic statistics, V/J segment usage, diversity estimates, rarefaction and pairwise overlap. Chao1, ChaoE, Efron-Thisted, Shannon and inverse Simpson indices were used to estimate diversity, which was also estimated on datasets down-sampled to the smallest sample. Repertoire overlap used strict matching of CDR3 nucleotide sequence, V gene and J gene, with Jaccard-based multidimensional scaling clustering. TCRdb took over this immuneACCESS table, retaining in-frame rearrangements with V and J assigned. Such tables are incomplete; in checked studies, under half of the missing clones stem from an unresolved V gene, and the remainder is unexplained. V, J and clone size were drawn from that table, and D and trimming were deduced from the DNA. The sample profile shows tens of thousands of clones; 90% to 95% of them were found once. The biggest ten clones account for about 0.032% of the sample.

Thymus tissue was collected as surgical resects that were removed during corrective cardiac surgery. Donors were immunologically healthy infants undergoing open corrective cardiac surgery for congenital heart defects in Finland. After being mechanically released from the tissue, thymocytes were kept at -70 degrees C in pellets of about 8.5-30 million cells. Genomic DNA was extracted from frozen cell pellets with a QIAsymphony instrument. This clone has only one observation. What antigen it recognizes has not been identified. No per-base quality is available; no much larger clone lies one base away. The receptor chain draws on TRBV4-2 and TRBJ2-4, with 10 bases aligning to TRBD2. This TCR was sampled from a girl in the first two years of life with a congenital heart defect but otherwise immunologically healthy. The sample taken for sequencing was thymus tissue. CDR3 region: CASSHRTSGGKNIQYF. The DNA sequence follows: TGTGCCAGCAGCCATCGGACTAGCGGAGGCAAAAACATTCAGTACTTC.